The sample holds many counts of the clone carrying this T cell receptor (beta chain). As it was prepared, the TCRbeta library received unique molecular identifiers. A single record per CDR3 protein comes from TCRdb applying MiXCR to the PCR reads. Of roughly 120,000 distinct CDR3 sequences in the sample, under 13% were seen once. This record belongs to a study of T-cell reconstitution after alpha-beta-depleted transplantation in children. The CDR3 is made up of 15 amino acids. Germline values: CDR1 LGHDT, CDR2 YNNKEL (reference sequence). V lost 4 bases to trimming and J lost 0 bases, with 12 bases between them.

The specimen was PBMCs from the stem cell graft donor, collected from the stem cell graft. The clonotype was recovered from a human donor who donated a stem cell graft to a child with acute lymphoblastic leukemia. The chain carries TRBV3-1 and TRBJ1-1; no clear D. The CDR3 is CASSRSGSLNTEAFF. The CDR3 nucleotides read TGTGCCAGCAGCCGCAGTGGAAGTTTGAACACTGAAGCTTTCTTT.